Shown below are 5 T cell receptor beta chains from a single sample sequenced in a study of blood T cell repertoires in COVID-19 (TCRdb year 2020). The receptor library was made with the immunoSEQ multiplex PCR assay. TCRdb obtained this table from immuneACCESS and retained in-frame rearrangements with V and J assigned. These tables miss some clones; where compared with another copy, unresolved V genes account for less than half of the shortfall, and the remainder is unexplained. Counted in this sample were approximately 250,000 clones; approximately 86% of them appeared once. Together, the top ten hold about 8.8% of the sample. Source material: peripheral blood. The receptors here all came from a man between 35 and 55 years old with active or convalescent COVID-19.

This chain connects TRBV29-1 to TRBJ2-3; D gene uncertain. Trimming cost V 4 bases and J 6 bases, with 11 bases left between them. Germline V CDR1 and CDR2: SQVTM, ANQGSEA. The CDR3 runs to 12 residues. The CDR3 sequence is CSVARSEDTQYF. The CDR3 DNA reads TGCAGCGTTGCTAGGTCCGAGGATACGCAGTATTTT.

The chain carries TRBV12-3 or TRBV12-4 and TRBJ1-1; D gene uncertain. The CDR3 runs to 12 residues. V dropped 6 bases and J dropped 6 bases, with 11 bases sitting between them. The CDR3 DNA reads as TGTGCCAGCAGCCCCCCTGTTGCTGAAGCTTTCTTT. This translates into CASSPPVAEAFF.

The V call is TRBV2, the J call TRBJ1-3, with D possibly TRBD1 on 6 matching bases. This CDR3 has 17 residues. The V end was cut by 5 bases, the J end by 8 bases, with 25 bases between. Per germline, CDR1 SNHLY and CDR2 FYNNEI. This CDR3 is CASSSPKAWDTVDTIYF. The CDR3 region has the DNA TGTGCCAGCAGTTCTCCAAAGGCTTGGGACACGGTTGACACCATATATTTT.

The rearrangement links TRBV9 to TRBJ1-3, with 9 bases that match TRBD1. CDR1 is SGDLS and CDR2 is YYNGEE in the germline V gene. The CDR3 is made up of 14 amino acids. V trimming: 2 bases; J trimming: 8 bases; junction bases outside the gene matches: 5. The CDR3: CASSVLTGGDTIYF. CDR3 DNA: TGTGCCAGCAGCGTGCTGACAGGGGGAGACACCATATATTTT.

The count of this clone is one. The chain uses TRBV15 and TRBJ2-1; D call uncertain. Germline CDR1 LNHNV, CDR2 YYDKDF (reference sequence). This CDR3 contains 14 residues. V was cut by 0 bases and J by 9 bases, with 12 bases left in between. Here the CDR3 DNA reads TGTGCCACCAGCAGAGATCTGGCAGACTCTGAGCAGTTCTTC. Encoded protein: CATSRDLADSEQFF.